The 20 T cell receptor beta chains given below trace back to one sample, sequenced in a study of T cells in Graves' hyperthyroidism and ophthalmopathy. What was amplified from RNA transcripts were TCR beta CDR3 regions. During a first-round RT-PCR of the TCR CDR3, the HTBI primer set was used. Each CDR3 protein gets one entry after TCRdb re-called the multiplex PCR reads with MiXCR. Seen here are about 96,000 distinct CDR3 sequences, 51% observed once, and the top ten hold less than 30%. The sample taken for sequencing was blood. These receptors all stem from a woman between 40 and 50 years old with Graves' hyperthyroidism.

This clonotype was recorded at least ten times. V is TRBV29-1 and J is TRBJ2-7; the D gene is possibly TRBD1 (6 bases). The V and J ends lost 7 bases and 0 bases respectively, with 10 bases between them. Germline V gene lookup returns CDR1 SQVTM and CDR2 ANQGSEA. This CDR3 has 12 residues. The DNA for the CDR3 is TGCAGCGCCACAGGGAGCTCCTACGAGCAGTACTTC. It is translated as CSATGSSYEQYF.

The chain uses TRBV2 and TRBJ2-7; TRBD1 matches at 9 bases. The CDR3 contains 14 residues. V dropped 2 bases and J dropped 3; count of bases not matched to a gene: 2. CDR1 and CDR2 from the germline V gene are SNHLY and FYNNEI. This CDR3 is CASSEWGQGYEQYF. CDR3 sequence (DNA): TGTGCCAGCAGTGAATGGGGACAGGGCTACGAGCAGTACTTC.

The CDR3 spells CASSGQGLQPQHF. The DNA for the CDR3 is TGTGCCAGCAGCGGACAGGGGCTCCAGCCCCAGCATTTT. The chain carries TRBV7-9 and TRBJ1-5; 9 nucleotides agree with TRBD1. Germline CDR1 and CDR2: SEHNR and FQNEAQ (reference sequence). This CDR3 spans 13 amino acids. V was pared by 5 bases and J by 7 bases, with 3 bases of the junction left unmatched.

This clonotype was observed many times. The chain is built from TRBV10-3 and TRBJ2-6; 7 bases line up with TRBD2. Germline-derived CDR1 and CDR2 are ENHRY and SYGVKD. The V segment lost 10 bases and the J segment 0 bases; nucleotides outside the gene matches: 9. The CDR3 totals 16 residues. The CDR3 region is CATSGGLSSGANVLTF. CDR3 nucleotides: TGTGCCACCTCGGGGGGACTGAGCTCTGGGGCCAACGTCCTGACTTTC.

This chain connects TRBV11-2 to TRBJ2-5, with 10 bases identical to TRBD2. The junction had 3 bases not matched to a gene; V was cut back by 3 bases and J by 5 bases. Germline V gives CDR1 SGHAT, CDR2 FQNNGV. The CDR3 consists of 14 residues. CDR3 loop: CASSFLAGAETQYF. The DNA for the CDR3 is TGTGCCAGCAGCTTCCTAGCGGGAGCTGAGACCCAGTACTTC.

This clonotype was counted ten times or more. The chain joins TRBV5-6 to TRBJ2-2; D is possibly TRBD1 or TRBD2 (5 bases each). V lost 2 bases, J lost 6 bases, and 14 bases lay in between. Per germline, CDR1 SGHDT and CDR2 YYEEEE. The CDR3 has 15 residues. CDR3 nucleotide sequence: TGTGCCAGCAGCTTTCAGGGAGTTCTGGCCGGGGAGCTGTTTTTT. Protein product: CASSFQGVLAGELFF.

Notes on this clonotype: Just one base apart from a much larger clone, this may be a read error. This chain connects TRBV6-5 to TRBJ1-4; TRBD1 matches 7 bases. Trimming cost V 5 bases and J 4 bases; bases outside gene matches: 7. The CDR3 is 15 amino acids. CDR1 MNHEY and CDR2 SVGAGI come from the germline V gene. The CDR3 loop reads CASSKWTGYNEKLFF. The CDR3 DNA is TGTGCCAGCAGTAAATGGACAGGTTATAATGAAAAACTGTTTTTT.

Points on this clonotype: An end of the junction differs from the germline gene, which may be a read error. The rearrangement joins TRBV2 to TRBJ1-2; D not certain. CDR3 size: 15 residues. CDR1 SNHLY and CDR2 FYNNEI come from the germline V gene. CDR3 coding DNA: TGTGCCAGCAATGCCCGTCCAACCGCCGGGTATGGCTACACCTTT. This gives the protein CASNARPTAGYGYTF.

The table lists this clonotype with many counts. V gene TRBV20-1 combines with J gene TRBJ2-7, with a tentative D call TRBD1 (5 bases). Trimming took off 0 bases at V and 7 bases at J, with 13 bases between the two ends. Looked up from germline, CDR1 is DFQATT and CDR2 is SNEGSKA (reference sequence). The CDR3 consists of 13 residues. CDR3 region: CSARDARPGEQYF. The CDR3 bases are TGCAGTGCTAGAGATGCCAGGCCAGGGGAGCAGTACTTC.

The chain joins TRBV29-1 to TRBJ1-1; TRBD1 agrees at 10 bases. The CDR3 runs 10 residues. CDR1 and CDR2 from the germline V gene are SQVTM and ANQGSEA. J was trimmed by 11 bases and V by 6 bases; bases with no gene match: 3. This CDR3 reads CSVGQGGAFF. CDR3 bases: TGCAGCGTCGGACAGGGGGGGGCTTTCTTT.

Details on this clonotype: Possible read error: a much larger clone is one base away. Because it lacks the conserved phenylalanine or tryptophan at the end, this CDR3 is likely a read error. The J gene is TRBJ2-2, the V gene TRBV6-1, with D perhaps assigned TRBD1 or TRBD2 (6 bases each). V lost 4 bases and J 4 bases, leaving 13 bases between the germline ends. Germline CDR1 MNHNS, CDR2 SASEGT. CDR3 length: 15 amino acids. CDR3 protein: CASSALRGRTGELFL. As DNA, the CDR3 is TGTGCCAGCAGTGCACTCCGGGGGCGCACCGGGGAGCTGTTTCTT.

As regards this clonotype: This could be a read error, since a much larger clone is one nucleotide away. This chain links TRBV12-3 or TRBV12-4 with TRBJ1-1; the D is unclear. The CDR3 runs to 13 residues. With 4 bases removed from V and 1 base from J, the gap between germline ends came to 7 bases. The CDR3 loop reads CASSSEGNTEAFF. The CDR3 region has the DNA TGTGCCAGCAGTTCAGAAGGGAACACTGAAGCTTTCTTT.

As to this clonotype: The missing conserved phenylalanine or tryptophan at the end of this CDR3 makes a read error likely. This sequence joins TRBV20-1 and TRBJ2-2; 9 bases map to TRBD2. The CDR3 contains 14 residues. In germline, CDR1 is DFQATT, CDR2 SNEGSKA (reference sequence). V was clipped by 3 bases and J by 8 bases; unmatched bases: 7. Here the CDR3 DNA reads TGCAGTGCTAGCGCTAGCGGGACGACAGGGGAGCTGTTTTAT. Protein: CSASASGTTGELFY.

This clonotype was observed a single time. The rearrangement links TRBV2 to TRBJ2-5, with 13 positions matching TRBD2. This CDR3 spans 17 amino acids. In germline, CDR1 is SNHLY, CDR2 FYNNEI. Trimming took 8 bases from V and 5 from J; bases not matched to a gene: 14. The CDR3 region has the DNA TGTGCCAGCTCCCCGACCGGACTAGCGGGAGCCATCGAGACCCAGTACTTC. Protein sequence: CASSPTGLAGAIETQYF. Supplemented by reference TRBV2 and TRBJ2-5, the full variable domain reads EPEVTQTPSHQVTQMGQEVILRCVPISNHLYFYWYRQILGQKVEFLVSFYNNEISEKSEIFDDQFSVERPDGSNFTLKIRSTKLEDSAMYFCASSPTGLAGAIETQYFGPGTRLLVL.

V gene TRBV10-3 combines with J gene TRBJ2-7; D tentatively reads TRBD1 or TRBD2 (7 bases each). The CDR3 consists of 13 residues. The V end was cut by 10 bases, the J end by 5 bases, with 18 bases between. Germline values: CDR1 ENHRY, CDR2 SYGVKD. DNA of the CDR3: TGTGCCAGCTCATCTCAGGGGGGGAACGAGCAGTACTTC. It codes for CASSSQGGNEQYF.

This clonotype was seen at least ten times. The chain joins TRBV6-6 to TRBJ1-1, with D hard to call. V was shortened by 3 bases and J by 11 bases, with 19 bases between the two germline ends. This CDR3 spans 14 amino acids. Germline CDR1 and CDR2: MNHNY and SVGAGI (reference sequence). The CDR3, as DNA: TGTGCCAGCAGTTATCTCACAAGGACGGAGGTCGCTTTCTTT. Translation gives CASSYLTRTEVAFF.

The chain uses TRBV10-3 and TRBJ2-5; D might be TRBD1 or TRBD2, each matching 6 bases. The length of the CDR3 is 17 residues. CDR1 and CDR2 from the germline V gene are ENHRY and SYGVKD. V dropped 6 bases and J dropped 5 bases, with 25 bases sitting between them. CDR3 residues: CAIRVEANTGGGETQYF. The CDR3 DNA reads TGTGCCATCAGGGTGGAGGCGAACACCGGGGGCGGTGAGACCCAGTACTTC.

This clonotype was found many times. Here the CDR3 reads CASSLGTGLSTQPQHF. The CDR3 nucleotides are TGTGCCAGCAGCCTAGGGACAGGACTTTCAACTCAGCCCCAGCATTTT. V usage is TRBV6-1 and J usage is TRBJ1-5, with TRBD1 identical over 8 bases. The V gene's germline CDR1 is MNHNS and CDR2 SASEGT. The CDR3 is 16 amino acids. The V segment lost 6 bases and the J segment 6 bases; nucleotides outside the gene matches: 13.

This rearrangement joins TRBV9 to TRBJ1-1, with D perhaps matching TRBD1 (5 bases). V lost 2 bases and J 5 bases, leaving 10 bases between the germline ends. Germline V CDR1 and CDR2: SGDLS, YYNGEE. CDR3 length: 13 residues. The CDR3 region is CASSVVGETEAFF. In nucleotides, the CDR3 is TGTGCCAGCAGCGTTGTGGGGGAGACTGAAGCTTTCTTT.

DNA for the CDR3: TGTGCCAGCAGCCCAGGGGACTATGGCTACACCTTC. Amino acid sequence: CASSPGDYGYTF. This rearrangement joins TRBV7-2 to TRBJ1-2, with D tentatively TRBD1 (6 bases). The CDR3 spans 12 residues. V was shortened by 5 bases and J by 3 bases, with 7 bases between the two germline ends. CDR1 is SGHTA, CDR2 FQGNSA, per germline.